The present T cell receptor (beta chain) was sequenced within a study of blood T cell repertoires in COVID-19. Study context: Nucleic acid was either cDNA or gDNA, and it came from T cells, B-cell-depleted T cells, or PBMCs.

The junction had 5 bases not matched to a gene; V was cut back by 5 bases and J by 8 bases. This CDR3 region has 11 residues. Germline V gene lookup returns CDR1 DFQATT and CDR2 SNEGSKA (reference sequence). TCRdb's copy holds only in-frame clones and misses some; the assay was immunoSEQ multiplex PCR. The data show more than 120,000 clones, roughly 84% seen once. Sequenced material: peripheral blood. The clonotype comes from a human donor with acute or convalescent COVID-19. The donor label of this sample is uncertain. The chain recombines TRBV20-1 with TRBJ2-7; 8 positions agree with TRBD1. CDR3 in DNA: TGCAGTGCTCAGACAGGGGCCCAGCAGTACTTC. This translates into CSAQTGAQQYF.